Listed below are T cell receptor beta chains from one sample, sequenced in a study of early T cells in non-severe SARS-CoV-2 infection. TCRdb redid the calling of the 5' RACE reads with MiXCR, one entry per CDR3 protein. The sample includes fewer than 30,000 distinct CDR3 sequences, 4% to 5.5% of them seen just once. Specimen: whole blood. These receptors were obtained from an adult who was a healthcare worker with PCR-confirmed SARS-CoV-2 infection or an uninfected control (not recorded which). CDR3s leave out the opening cysteine and the closing phenylalanine or tryptophan.

J gene,V gene,CDR3 protein
TRBJ1-5,TRBV5-1,ASSSAGDGQPQH
TRBJ1-6,TRBV20-1,SASQTGGENSPLH
TRBJ2-3,TRBV12-3/TRBV12-4,ASSFEAGFSLALSTDTQY
TRBJ1-2,TRBV19,ASSSSTGTDYGYT
TRBJ1-1,TRBV20-1,SAVRPGGLAEAF
TRBJ2-7,TRBV20-1,SARDPRGDEQY
TRBJ2-7,TRBV7-2,ASSLGVGNEQY
TRBJ1-1,TRBV5-1,ASSFADVNTEAF
TRBJ1-6,TRBV4-1,ASSPSGQGGNSPLH
TRBJ2-7,TRBV18,ASSRQDSYEQY
TRBJ2-7,TRBV2,ALRDRSP
TRBJ2-1,TRBV5-6,ASSLAEGTEQF
TRBJ2-7,TRBV5-6,ASRHPGLPIYEQY